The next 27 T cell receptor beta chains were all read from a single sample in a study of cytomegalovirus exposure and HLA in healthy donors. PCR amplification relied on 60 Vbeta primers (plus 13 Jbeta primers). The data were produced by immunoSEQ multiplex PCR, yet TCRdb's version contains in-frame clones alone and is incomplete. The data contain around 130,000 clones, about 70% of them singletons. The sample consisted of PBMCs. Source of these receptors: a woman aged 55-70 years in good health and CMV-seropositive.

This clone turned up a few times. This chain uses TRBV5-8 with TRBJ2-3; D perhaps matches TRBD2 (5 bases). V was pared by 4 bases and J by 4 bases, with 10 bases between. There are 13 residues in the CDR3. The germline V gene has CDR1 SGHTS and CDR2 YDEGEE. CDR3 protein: CASSPDGADTQYF. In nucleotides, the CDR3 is TGTGCCAGCAGCCCGGACGGGGCAGATACGCAGTATTTT.

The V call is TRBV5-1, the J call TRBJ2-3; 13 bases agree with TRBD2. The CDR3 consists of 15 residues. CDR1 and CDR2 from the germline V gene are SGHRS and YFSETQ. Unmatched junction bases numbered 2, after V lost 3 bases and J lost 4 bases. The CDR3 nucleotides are TGCGCCAGCAGCTCGGGACTAGCGGGACCAGATACGCAGTATTTT. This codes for CASSSGLAGPDTQYF. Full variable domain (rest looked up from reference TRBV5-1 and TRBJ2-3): KAGVTQTPRYLIKTRGQQVTLSCSPISGHRSVSWYQQTPGQGLQFLFEYFSETQRNKGNFPGRFSGRQFSNSRSEMNVSTLELGDSALYLCASSSGLAGPDTQYFGPGTRLTVL.

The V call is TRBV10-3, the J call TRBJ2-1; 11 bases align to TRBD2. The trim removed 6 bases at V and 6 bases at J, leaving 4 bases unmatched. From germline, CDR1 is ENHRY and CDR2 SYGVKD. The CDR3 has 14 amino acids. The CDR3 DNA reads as TGTGCCATCAGGGACCTAGCGGGGGGCAATGAGCAGTTCTTC. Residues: CAIRDLAGGNEQFF.

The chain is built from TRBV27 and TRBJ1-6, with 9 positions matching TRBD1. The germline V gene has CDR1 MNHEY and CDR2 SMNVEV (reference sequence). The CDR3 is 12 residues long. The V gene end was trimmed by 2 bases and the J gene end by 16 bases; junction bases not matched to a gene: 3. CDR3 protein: CASSLGDRELHF. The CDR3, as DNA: TGTGCCAGCAGTTTAGGGGACAGGGAACTCCACTTT.

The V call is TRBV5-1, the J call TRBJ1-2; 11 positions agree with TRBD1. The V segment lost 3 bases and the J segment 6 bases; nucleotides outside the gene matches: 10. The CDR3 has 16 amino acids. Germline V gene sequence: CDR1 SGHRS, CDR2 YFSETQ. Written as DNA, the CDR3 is TGCGCCAGCAGCTATATACCGGGACAGGGGGGAGATGGCTACACCTTC. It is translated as CASSYIPGQGGDGYTF.

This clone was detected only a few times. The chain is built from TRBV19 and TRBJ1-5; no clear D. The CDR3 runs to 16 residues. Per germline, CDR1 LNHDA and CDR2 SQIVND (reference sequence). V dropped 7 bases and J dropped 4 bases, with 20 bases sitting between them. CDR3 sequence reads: CASNPSGGPGNQPQHF. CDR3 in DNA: TGTGCCAGTAACCCCTCTGGAGGTCCTGGGAATCAGCCCCAGCATTTT.

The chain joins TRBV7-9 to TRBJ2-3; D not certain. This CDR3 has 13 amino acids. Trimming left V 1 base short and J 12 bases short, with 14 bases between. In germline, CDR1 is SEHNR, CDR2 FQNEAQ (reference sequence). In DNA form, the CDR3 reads TGTGCCAGCAGCTTAGACCCTCGACAAGAACAGTATTTT. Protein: CASSLDPRQEQYF.

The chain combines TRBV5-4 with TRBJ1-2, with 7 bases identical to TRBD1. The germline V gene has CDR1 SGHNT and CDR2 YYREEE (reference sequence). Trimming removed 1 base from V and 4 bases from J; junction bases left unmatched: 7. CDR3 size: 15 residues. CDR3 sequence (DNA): TGTGCCAGCAGCTTGATACCCTCAGGGGGCTATGGCTACACCTTC. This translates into CASSLIPSGGYGYTF.

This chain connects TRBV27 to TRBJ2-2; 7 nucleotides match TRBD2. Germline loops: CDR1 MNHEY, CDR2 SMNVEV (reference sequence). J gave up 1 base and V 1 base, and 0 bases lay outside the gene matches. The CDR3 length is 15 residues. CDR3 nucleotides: TGTGCCAGCAGTTTATGGGGGGGGAACACCGGGGAGCTGTTTTTT. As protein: CASSLWGGNTGELFF.

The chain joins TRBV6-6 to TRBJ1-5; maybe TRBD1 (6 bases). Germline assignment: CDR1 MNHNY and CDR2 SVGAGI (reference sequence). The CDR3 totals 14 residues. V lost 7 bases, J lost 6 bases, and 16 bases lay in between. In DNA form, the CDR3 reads TGTGCCAGCAATCGACAGGTGGGCAGTCAGCCCCAGCATTTT. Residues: CASNRQVGSQPQHF.

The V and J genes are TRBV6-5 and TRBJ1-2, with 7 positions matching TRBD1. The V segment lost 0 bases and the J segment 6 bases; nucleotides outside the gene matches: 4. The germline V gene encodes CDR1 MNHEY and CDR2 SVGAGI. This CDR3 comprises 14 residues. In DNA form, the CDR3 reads TGTGCCAGCAGTTACTCGACAGGGTTGAATGGCTACACCTTC. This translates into CASSYSTGLNGYTF.

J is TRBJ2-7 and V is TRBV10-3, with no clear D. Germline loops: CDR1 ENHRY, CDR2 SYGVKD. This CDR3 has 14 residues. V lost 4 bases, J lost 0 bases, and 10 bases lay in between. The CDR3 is CAISGLNSSYEQYF. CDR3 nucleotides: TGTGCCATCAGTGGATTAAACAGCTCCTACGAGCAGTACTTC.

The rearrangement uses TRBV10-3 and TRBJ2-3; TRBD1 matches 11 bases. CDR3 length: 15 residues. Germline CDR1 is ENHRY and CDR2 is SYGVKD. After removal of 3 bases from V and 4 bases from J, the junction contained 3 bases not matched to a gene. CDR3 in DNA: TGTGCCATCAGTGAAGGACAGGGGGCGGCAGATACGCAGTATTTT. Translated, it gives CAISEGQGAADTQYF.

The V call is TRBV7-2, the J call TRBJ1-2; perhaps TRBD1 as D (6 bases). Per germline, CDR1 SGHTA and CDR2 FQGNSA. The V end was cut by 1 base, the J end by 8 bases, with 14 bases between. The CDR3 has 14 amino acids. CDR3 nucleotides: TGTGCCAGCAGCTTAGGGACAGTCGGCGTCGGCTACACCTTC. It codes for CASSLGTVGVGYTF.

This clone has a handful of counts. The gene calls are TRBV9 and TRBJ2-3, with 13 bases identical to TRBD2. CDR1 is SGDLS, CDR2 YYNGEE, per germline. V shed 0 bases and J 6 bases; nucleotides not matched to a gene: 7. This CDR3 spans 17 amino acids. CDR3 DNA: TGTGCCAGCAGCGTAGGACTAGCGGGGGGCCTCCCGGATACGCAGTATTTT. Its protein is CASSVGLAGGLPDTQYF.

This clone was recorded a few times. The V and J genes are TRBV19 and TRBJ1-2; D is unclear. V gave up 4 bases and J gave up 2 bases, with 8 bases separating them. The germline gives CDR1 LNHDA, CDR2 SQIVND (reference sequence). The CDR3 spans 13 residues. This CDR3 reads CASSNGRNYGYTF. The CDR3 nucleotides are TGTGCCAGTAGTAACGGCAGGAACTATGGCTACACCTTC.

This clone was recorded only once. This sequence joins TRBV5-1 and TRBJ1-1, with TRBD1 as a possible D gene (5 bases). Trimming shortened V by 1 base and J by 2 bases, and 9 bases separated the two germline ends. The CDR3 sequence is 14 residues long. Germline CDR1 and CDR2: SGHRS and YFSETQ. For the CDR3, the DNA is TGCGCCAGCAGCTTGAACAGGATAAACACTGAAGCTTTCTTT. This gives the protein CASSLNRINTEAFF.

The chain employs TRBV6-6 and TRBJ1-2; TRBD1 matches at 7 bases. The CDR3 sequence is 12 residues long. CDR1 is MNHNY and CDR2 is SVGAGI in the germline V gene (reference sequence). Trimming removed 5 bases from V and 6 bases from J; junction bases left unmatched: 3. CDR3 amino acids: CASSLQGNGYTF. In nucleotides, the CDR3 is TGTGCCAGCAGTCTACAGGGGAATGGCTACACCTTC.

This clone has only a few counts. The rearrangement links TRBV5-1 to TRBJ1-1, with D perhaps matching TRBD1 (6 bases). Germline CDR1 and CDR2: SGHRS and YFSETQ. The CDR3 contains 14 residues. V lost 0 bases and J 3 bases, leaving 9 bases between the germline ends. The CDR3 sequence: CASSLVAGDTEAFF. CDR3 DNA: TGCGCCAGCAGCTTGGTGGCAGGGGACACTGAAGCTTTCTTT.

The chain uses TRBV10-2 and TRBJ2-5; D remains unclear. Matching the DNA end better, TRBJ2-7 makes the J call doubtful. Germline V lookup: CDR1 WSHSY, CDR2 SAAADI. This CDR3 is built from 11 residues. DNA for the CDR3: TGCGCCAGCAGGGGTTACTACGAGCAGTACTTC. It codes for CASRGYYEQYF.

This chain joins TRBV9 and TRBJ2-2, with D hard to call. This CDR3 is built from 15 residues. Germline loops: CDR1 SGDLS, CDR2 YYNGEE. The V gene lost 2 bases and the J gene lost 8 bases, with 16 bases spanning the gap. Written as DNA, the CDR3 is TGTGCCAGCAGCGTTGGAGTGTCCCTAGGTGGGGAGCTGTTTTTT. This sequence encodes CASSVGVSLGGELFF.

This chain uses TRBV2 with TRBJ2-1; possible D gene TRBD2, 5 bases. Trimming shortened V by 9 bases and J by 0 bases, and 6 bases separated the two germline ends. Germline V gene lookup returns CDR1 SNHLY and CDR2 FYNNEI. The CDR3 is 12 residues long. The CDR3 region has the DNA TGTGCCAGGGGGAGCTCCTACAATGAGCAGTTCTTC. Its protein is CARGSSYNEQFF.

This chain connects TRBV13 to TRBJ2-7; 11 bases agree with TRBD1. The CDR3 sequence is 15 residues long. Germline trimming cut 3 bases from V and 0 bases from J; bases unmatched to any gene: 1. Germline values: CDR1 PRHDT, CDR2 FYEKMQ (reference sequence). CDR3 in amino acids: CASSFGQGASYEQYF. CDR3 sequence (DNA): TGTGCCAGCAGCTTCGGACAGGGGGCCTCCTACGAGCAGTACTTC.

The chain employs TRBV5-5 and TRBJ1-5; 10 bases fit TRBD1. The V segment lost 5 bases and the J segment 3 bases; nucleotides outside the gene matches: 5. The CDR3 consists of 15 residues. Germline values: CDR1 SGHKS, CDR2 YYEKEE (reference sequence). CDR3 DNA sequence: TGTGCCAGCAGGTTGACAGGGGGCTCCAATCAGCCCCAGCATTTT. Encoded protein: CASRLTGGSNQPQHF.

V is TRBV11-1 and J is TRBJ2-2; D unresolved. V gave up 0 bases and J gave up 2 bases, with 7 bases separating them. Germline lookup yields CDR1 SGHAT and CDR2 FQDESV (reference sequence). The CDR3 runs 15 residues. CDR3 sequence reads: CASSLARSNTGELFF. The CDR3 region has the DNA TGTGCCAGCAGCTTAGCGCGGAGTAACACCGGGGAGCTGTTTTTT.

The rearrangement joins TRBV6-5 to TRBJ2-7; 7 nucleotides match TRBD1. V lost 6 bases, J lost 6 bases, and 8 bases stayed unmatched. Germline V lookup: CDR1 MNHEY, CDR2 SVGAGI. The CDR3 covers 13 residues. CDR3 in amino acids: CASRVDRLGEQYF. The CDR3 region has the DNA TGTGCCAGCAGAGTGGACAGGTTGGGCGAGCAGTACTTC.

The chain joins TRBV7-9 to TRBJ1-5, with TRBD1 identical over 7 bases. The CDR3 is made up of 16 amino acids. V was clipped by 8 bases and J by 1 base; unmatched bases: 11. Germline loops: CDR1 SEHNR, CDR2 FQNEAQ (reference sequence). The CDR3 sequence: CASAREGARSNQPQHF. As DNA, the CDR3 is TGTGCCAGCGCACGAGAGGGGGCCAGGAGCAATCAGCCCCAGCATTTT.